The clone carrying this T cell receptor (beta chain) was seen many times. The sample originates from a study of T cells in Graves' hyperthyroidism and ophthalmopathy. RNA transcripts yielded amplified TCR beta CDR3 regions. The primer set for the first-round RT-PCR of the TCR CDR3 was HTBI. TCRdb processed the multiplex PCR reads anew with MiXCR; each CDR3 protein has one entry. Of around 260,000 distinct CDR3 sequences listed, less than 30% are singletons. V was pared by 7 bases and J by 2 bases, with 3 bases of the junction left unmatched. The V gene's germline CDR1 is MNHEY and CDR2 SVGEGT. The CDR3 length is 15 residues.

Sequenced sample: blood. The chain is built from TRBV6-2 or TRBV6-3 and TRBJ2-6; 9 nucleotides align to TRBD1. The sequence was obtained from a middle-aged man with Graves' hyperthyroidism that later progressed to Graves' ophthalmopathy. CDR3 sequence (DNA): TGTGCCAGCATCACAGGGGGCGCTGGGGCCAACGTCCTGACTTTC. This gives the protein CASITGGAGANVLTF.